The source of this TCR beta chain is a study of T cell changes during pregnancy in multiple sclerosis. Notes on this clone: At one end, the junction sequence differs from germline, possibly due to a read error.

Sequenced by immunoSEQ multiplex PCR; TCRdb stores in-frame clones only, minus some. This sample carries over 65,000 clones, about 89% of them seen once, and the ten largest clones take 2.5%. The CDR3 is 16 residues long. The germline CDR1 and CDR2 sequences are MNHEY and SMNVEV (reference sequence). This clonotype was obtained from a female donor with multiple sclerosis, enrolled in a pregnancy study. The sample was peripheral blood, taken in the first trimester of pregnancy. The V gene is TRBV27, the J gene TRBJ2-7; 14 bases map to TRBD2. The CDR3 DNA sequence: TGTGCCAGCAGTTCGGGACTAGCGGGAGCCTCCCACGAGCAGTACTTC. It encodes CASSSGLAGASHEQYF.